These 4 T cell receptor beta chains came from one sample sequenced in a study of T cell responses to AZD1222 COVID-19 vaccine. Method: immunoSEQ multiplex PCR; TCRdb's copy keeps in-frame clones and lacks some. Seen here are tens of thousands of clones, 70% to 90% observed once, and the top ten hold around 1.2%. The sequences come from peripheral blood, collected 28 days after the second AZD1222 dose. The source of these receptors is an adult who received the AZD1222 COVID-19 vaccine.

This clone was counted a few times. The gene calls are TRBV5-1 and TRBJ1-1, with 7 bases fitting TRBD1. The V gene end was trimmed by 4 bases and the J gene end by 1 base; junction bases not matched to a gene: 4. Looked up from germline, CDR1 is SGHRS and CDR2 is YFSETQ. This CDR3 is built from 14 residues. In nucleotides, the CDR3 is TGCGCCAGCAGCGGTGGGGACAGGAACACTGAAGCTTTCTTT. This gives the protein CASSGGDRNTEAFF.

The chain is built from TRBV6-6 and TRBJ1-3, with D unclear. The CDR3 is made up of 14 amino acids. Germline V gene lookup returns CDR1 MNHNY and CDR2 SVGAGI (reference sequence). Trimming took 4 bases from V and 4 from J, leaving 11 bases between them. The CDR3 DNA reads as TGTGCCAGCAGTTCCGTTTTAGGCGGAAACACCATATATTTT. Translation gives CASSSVLGGNTIYF.

V usage is TRBV3-1 (or the pseudogene TRBV3-2) and J usage is TRBJ2-1; D might be TRBD1 (6 bases). The CDR3 contains 17 residues. The germline gives CDR1 LGHDT, CDR2 YNNKEL (reference sequence). Trimming shortened V by 0 bases and J by 0 bases, and 12 bases separated the two germline ends. CDR3 amino acids: CASSQERDKSSYNEQFF. The CDR3 region has the DNA TGTGCCAGCAGCCAAGAAAGGGACAAGAGCTCCTACAATGAGCAGTTCTTC.

This chain links TRBV7-2 with TRBJ2-5; the D gene could be TRBD1 or TRBD2 (5 bases each). Per germline, CDR1 SGHTA and CDR2 FQGNSA. Between the trimmed V and J ends, which lost 1 base and 5 bases, there was a span of 11 bases. This CDR3 spans 14 amino acids. CDR3 nucleotides: TGTGCCAGCAGCTTAGATCCGGGACGGGAGACCCAGTACTTC. This codes for CASSLDPGRETQYF.